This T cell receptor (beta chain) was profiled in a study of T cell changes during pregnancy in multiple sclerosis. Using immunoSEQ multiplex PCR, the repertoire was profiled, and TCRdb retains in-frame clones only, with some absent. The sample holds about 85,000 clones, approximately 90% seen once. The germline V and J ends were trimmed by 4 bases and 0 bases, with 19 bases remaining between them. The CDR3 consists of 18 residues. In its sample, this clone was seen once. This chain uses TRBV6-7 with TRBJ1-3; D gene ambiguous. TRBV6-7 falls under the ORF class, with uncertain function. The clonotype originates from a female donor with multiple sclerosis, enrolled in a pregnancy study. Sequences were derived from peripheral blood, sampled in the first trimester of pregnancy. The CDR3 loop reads CASSFPFLVLSSGNTIYF. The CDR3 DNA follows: TGTGCCAGCAGTTTCCCGTTCCTCGTACTAAGCTCTGGAAACACCATATATTTT.